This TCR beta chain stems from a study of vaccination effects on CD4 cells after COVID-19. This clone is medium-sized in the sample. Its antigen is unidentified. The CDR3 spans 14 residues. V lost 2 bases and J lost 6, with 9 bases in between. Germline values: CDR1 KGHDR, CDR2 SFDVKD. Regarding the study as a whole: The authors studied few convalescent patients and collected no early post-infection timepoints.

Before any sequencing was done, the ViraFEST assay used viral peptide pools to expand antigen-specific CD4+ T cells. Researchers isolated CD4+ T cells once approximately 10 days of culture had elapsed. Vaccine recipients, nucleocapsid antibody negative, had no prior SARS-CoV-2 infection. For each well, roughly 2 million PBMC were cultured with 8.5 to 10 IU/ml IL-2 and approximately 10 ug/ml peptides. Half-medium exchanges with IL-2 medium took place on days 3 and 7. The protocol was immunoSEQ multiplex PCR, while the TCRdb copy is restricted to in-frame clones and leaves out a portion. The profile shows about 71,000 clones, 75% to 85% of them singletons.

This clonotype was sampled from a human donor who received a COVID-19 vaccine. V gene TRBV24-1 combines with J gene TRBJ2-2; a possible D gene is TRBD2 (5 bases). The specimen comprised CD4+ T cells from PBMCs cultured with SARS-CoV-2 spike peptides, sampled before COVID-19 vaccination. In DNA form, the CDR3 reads TGTGCCACCAGTGATTCCCGGGGTGCCGGGGAGCTGTTTTTT. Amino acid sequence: CATSDSRGAGELFF.